This T cell receptor (beta chain) is from a study of T cells after yellow fever vaccination. Study as a whole: Those fractions that held only low numbers of cells were prepared using the SMART-Seq v4 Ultra Low Input RNA kit.

From the 5' RACE reads, TCRdb called clonotypes with MiXCR, one entry per CDR3 protein. The table records some 670,000 distinct CDR3 sequences, roughly an eighth of them present only once. This clonotype appeared a few times. Its antigen is still unknown. Study-level points and caveats: Contamination by abundant bulk-population clonotypes could be present in FACS-sorted repertoires.

The receptor was isolated from a man in his thirties or forties who received the YFV17D yellow fever vaccine. Source: PBMCs, taken on the day of the yellow fever booster vaccination.

This chain's CDR3 is CASSERTGTSPTGELFF. Written as DNA, the CDR3 is TGTGCCAGCAGCGAAAGGACCGGGACTAGTCCCACCGGGGAGCTGTTTTTT. This chain links TRBV11-2 with TRBJ2-2; TRBD2 agrees at 8 bases. The trim removed 5 bases at V and 4 bases at J, leaving 12 bases unmatched. The CDR3 runs to 17 residues. The V gene's germline CDR1 is SGHAT and CDR2 FQNNGV.